This TCR beta chain was found in a study of cytomegalovirus exposure and HLA in healthy donors. The table lists this clone with a few counts. 13 Jbeta primers and 60 Vbeta primers were used for the PCR. Only in-frame clones appear in the TCRdb table, and some are missing; sequencing was by immunoSEQ multiplex PCR. The sample lists 150,000 to 200,000 clones; about 12% were seen once. Trimming removed 1 base from V and 4 bases from J; junction bases left unmatched: 6. The CDR3 sequence is 15 residues long. Germline CDR1 reads SEHNR; CDR2 reads FQNEAQ (reference sequence). This chain connects TRBV7-9 to TRBJ2-5, with 7 bases matching TRBD2. This TCR derives from a man aged 50-60 years in good health and CMV-seropositive. The sample was PBMCs. The CDR3 spells CASSLGGGPRETQYF. CDR3 coding DNA: TGTGCCAGCAGCTTAGGCGGGGGACCCCGAGAGACCCAGTACTTC. The variable domain in full, completed from reference TRBV7-9 and TRBJ2-5, reads DTGVSQNPRHKITKRGQNVTFRCDPISEHNRLYWYRQTLGQGPEFLTYFQNEAQLEKSRLLSDRFSAERPKGSFSTLEIQRTEQGDSAMYLCASSLGGGPRETQYFGPGTRLLVL.